What follows are 21 T cell receptor beta chains derived from one specimen sequenced in a study of Graves' ophthalmopathy and Graves' hyperthyroidism. RNA transcripts provided the template for amplifying TCR beta CDR3 regions. The authors performed first-round RT-PCR with HTBI primers and then a second-round multiplex PCR. A single record per CDR3 protein comes from TCRdb applying MiXCR to the multiplex PCR reads. The table has about 700,000 distinct CDR3 sequences, about two fifths seen once; the top ten hold over 2.5%. Sequencing used peripheral blood. These receptors were obtained from an adult man with Graves' ophthalmopathy.

V usage is TRBV6-6 and J usage is TRBJ2-7, with 8 bases lining up with TRBD2. Germline CDR1 MNHNY, CDR2 SVGAGI (reference sequence). Trimming took 4 bases from V and 3 from J; bases not matched to a gene: 5. The CDR3 runs to 14 residues. The CDR3 bases are TGTGCCAGCAGTTCGGGCGGGGGGAGCTACGAGCAGTACTTC. Protein: CASSSGGGSYEQYF.

This clonotype was observed a handful of times. The chain uses TRBV25-1 and TRBJ2-7; the D gene is possibly TRBD1 (5 bases). The germline CDR1 and CDR2 sequences are MGHDK and SYGVNS. The CDR3 consists of 15 residues. The V end lost 4 bases, the J end lost 3 bases, and 16 bases lay between the germline ends. The CDR3 nucleotides are TGTGCCAGCAGTGCACAGAACAGGTTACTCTACGAGCAGTACTTC. This codes for CASSAQNRLLYEQYF.

This chain uses TRBV2 with TRBJ2-7, with 11 bases matching TRBD2. Germline lookup yields CDR1 SNHLY and CDR2 FYNNEI. This CDR3 comprises 15 residues. V dropped 6 bases and J dropped 5; count of bases not matched to a gene: 9. The CDR3 loop is CASSHPTSGENEQYF. CDR3 nucleotide sequence: TGTGCCAGCAGCCACCCGACTAGCGGGGAAAACGAGCAGTACTTC.

This rearrangement joins TRBV10-3 to TRBJ1-3, with D maybe TRBD1 (5 bases). In germline, CDR1 is ENHRY, CDR2 SYGVKD. V shed 0 bases and J shed 8 bases, with 14 bases lying between them. The length of the CDR3 is 15 residues. The CDR3 region is CAISESAGWPDTIYF. The CDR3 DNA reads as TGTGCCATCAGTGAGTCGGCAGGGTGGCCGGACACCATATATTTT.

About this clonotype: Just one base apart from a much larger clone, this may be a read error. This chain uses TRBV19 with TRBJ1-1; no clear D. CDR1 LNHDA and CDR2 SQIVND come from the germline V gene (reference sequence). CDR3 size: 14 residues. The V end was cut by 8 bases, the J end by 3 bases, with 16 bases between. DNA for the CDR3: TGTGCCAGTGGCCTGAGCCCACCTGACACTGAAGCTTTCTTT. Its protein product is CASGLSPPDTEAFF. Looking up the rest from reference TRBV19 and TRBJ1-1 gives the full variable domain: DGGITQSPKYLFRKEGQNVTLSCEQNLNHDAMYWYRQDPGQGLRLIYYSQIVNDFQKGDIAEGYSVSREKKESFPLTVTSAQKNPTAFYLCASGLSPPDTEAFFGQGTRLTVV.

This chain joins TRBV12-5 and TRBJ2-7; TRBD1 agrees at 8 bases. Germline CDR1 LGHNT, CDR2 FRNRAP. The CDR3 totals 17 residues. The V segment lost 5 bases and the J segment 7 bases; nucleotides outside the gene matches: 19. The CDR3, as DNA: TGTGCTAGTGGTCTTGTCCCCGGACAGGGCTTCTCTCTAGAGCAGTACTTC. Protein: CASGLVPGQGFSLEQYF.

The genes are TRBV12-3 or TRBV12-4 and TRBJ1-5; 8 bases agree with TRBD1. V shed 5 bases and J 3 bases; nucleotides not matched to a gene: 6. The CDR3 runs 15 residues. CDR3 protein: CASSPQTGVNQPQHF. DNA of the CDR3: TGTGCCAGCAGTCCTCAGACAGGGGTCAATCAGCCCCAGCATTTT.

The chain couples TRBV9 to TRBJ2-7; D remains unclear. Germline assignment: CDR1 SGDLS and CDR2 YYNGEE. CDR3 length: 10 residues. V was clipped by 6 bases and J by 7 bases, with 8 bases between them. The CDR3 spells CASTPEEQYF. The DNA of the CDR3 is TGTGCCAGCACCCCCGAAGAGCAGTACTTC.

This clonotype was counted at least ten times. V and J are TRBV20-1 and TRBJ2-5, with 7 bases aligning to TRBD1. The CDR3 loop spans 14 amino acids. V was pared by 3 bases and J by 3 bases, with 7 bases of the junction left unmatched. The V gene's germline CDR1 is DFQATT and CDR2 SNEGSKA (reference sequence). This chain's CDR3 is CSARYGTAKETQYF. The CDR3 nucleotides are TGCAGTGCTAGGTACGGGACAGCGAAAGAGACCCAGTACTTC.

In the case of this clonotype: The junction does not match germline at one end; this may be a read error. The chain carries TRBV10-3 and TRBJ1-4, with D hard to call. From germline, CDR1 is ENHRY and CDR2 SYGVKD. The CDR3 loop spans 15 amino acids. The chain's CDR3 is CASSTVAGNNEKLFF. DNA of the CDR3: TGTGCCAGCAGTACCGTAGCGGGTAATAATGAAAAACTGTTTTTT.

Remarks on this clonotype: The conserved closing phenylalanine or tryptophan is absent in this CDR3, likely reflecting a read error. Because the CDR3's place on the DNA is in doubt, the DNA is left out and the CDR3 is given as listed by TCRdb. V is TRBV15 and J is TRBJ1-4. CDR1 LNHNV and CDR2 YYDKDF come from the germline V gene (reference sequence). The CDR3 has 11 residues if both end residues are counted. The CDR3 spells CATSRGGVLDY.

This clonotype was seen ten or more times. V and J are TRBV12-3 or TRBV12-4 and TRBJ2-5; a weak D match, TRBD2 (6 bases). Trimming left V 7 bases short and J 0 bases short, with 6 bases between. This CDR3 region has 12 residues. Here the CDR3 DNA reads TGTGCCAGCACTAGCGACCAAGAGACCCAGTACTTC. Encoded protein: CASTSDQETQYF.

The rearrangement joins TRBV2 to TRBJ2-7; D possibly corresponds to TRBD1 (5 bases). Germline CDR1 SNHLY, CDR2 FYNNEI. The CDR3 has 14 residues. Trimming shortened V by 8 bases and J by 3 bases, and 17 bases separated the two germline ends. The DNA for the CDR3 is TGTGCCAGCTCACCGCGAAATCAGGGCTACGAGCAGTACTTC. Translation: CASSPRNQGYEQYF. The complete variable domain, with remaining parts taken from reference TRBV2 and TRBJ2-7, reads EPEVTQTPSHQVTQMGQEVILRCVPISNHLYFYWYRQILGQKVEFLVSFYNNEISEKSEIFDDQFSVERPDGSNFTLKIRSTKLEDSAMYFCASSPRNQGYEQYFGPGTRLTVT.

This clonotype was recorded a few times. The chain couples TRBV19 to TRBJ1-1; 7 positions agree with TRBD1. The ends lost 6 bases at V and 5 bases at J; junction bases unmatched: 9. This CDR3 is 14 amino acids long. Looked up from germline, CDR1 is LNHDA and CDR2 is SQIVND (reference sequence). The CDR3 reads CASSLDRVMTEAFF. For the CDR3, the DNA is TGTGCCAGTAGCCTTGACAGGGTGATGACTGAAGCTTTCTTT.

This clonotype was counted many times. This chain uses TRBV5-1 with TRBJ2-7; tentatively, D is TRBD1 (6 bases). Germline V lookup: CDR1 SGHRS, CDR2 YFSETQ. Between the trimmed V and J ends, which lost 0 bases and 2 bases, there was a span of 12 bases. The CDR3 runs 15 residues. The CDR3 nucleotides are TGCGCCAGCAGCTTGGGTCCAGGGGTCGCCTACGAGCAGTACTTC. As protein: CASSLGPGVAYEQYF.

This clonotype has ten or more counts. This chain uses TRBV7-2 with TRBJ1-2; TRBD1 is a possible D gene (6 bases). The CDR3 is 15 residues long. CDR1 SGHTA and CDR2 FQGNSA come from the germline V gene. Trimming took off 3 bases at V and 7 bases at J, with 18 bases between the two ends. The CDR3 spells CASSFTTGTPRGYTF. The CDR3, as DNA: TGTGCCAGCAGCTTTACGACCGGGACACCGCGTGGCTACACCTTC.

This clonotype was picked up many times. V usage is TRBV10-3 and J usage is TRBJ2-7, with TRBD1 as a possible D gene (6 bases). This CDR3 contains 14 residues. V lost 5 bases and J 3 bases, leaving 14 bases between the germline ends. The germline V gene encodes CDR1 ENHRY and CDR2 SYGVKD. The CDR3 DNA is TGTGCCATCAGTACCGGGACACACAACTACGAGCAGTACTTC. Amino acid sequence: CAISTGTHNYEQYF.

This clonotype was seen ten or more times. The chain uses TRBV6-6 and TRBJ2-5; no definite D call. The CDR3 consists of 11 residues. Germline assignment: CDR1 MNHNY and CDR2 SVGAGI (reference sequence). Trimming removed 6 bases from V and 5 bases from J, with 7 bases in between. The CDR3 bases are TGTGCCAGCAGGGCCAGGGAGACCCAGTACTTC. As protein: CASRARETQYF.

Comments on this clonotype: The CDR3 end shows no conserved phenylalanine or tryptophan, and so a read error is likely. The CDR3 sequence: CATSAGQGHGYTL. CDR3 sequence (DNA): TGTGCCACCAGCGCGGGACAGGGCCATGGCTACACCCTC. The rearrangement uses TRBV15 and TRBJ1-2, with 9 bases that match TRBD1. The germline gives CDR1 LNHNV, CDR2 YYDKDF (reference sequence). V gave up 5 bases and J gave up 6 bases; unmatched junction bases: 4. The CDR3 is 13 residues long.

The CDR3 region has the DNA TGTGCCAGCAGTGGCCCCCTCATGGAAGCGTACCAGCCCCAGCATTTT. Protein: CASSGPLMEAYQPQHF. This rearrangement joins TRBV12-3 or TRBV12-4 to TRBJ1-5, with D hard to call. This CDR3 region has 16 residues. V lost 5 bases and J lost 7, with 21 bases in between.

This clonotype was recorded many times. The chain combines TRBV25-1 with TRBJ1-1, with a weak D call TRBD1 (5 bases). Germline V gene data show CDR1 as MGHDK and CDR2 as SYGVNS. The CDR3 is 13 amino acids. Trimming left V 6 bases short and J 2 bases short, with 10 bases between. The CDR3 reads CASSSTANTEAFF. CDR3 coding DNA: TGTGCCAGCAGCTCGACAGCTAACACTGAAGCTTTCTTT.